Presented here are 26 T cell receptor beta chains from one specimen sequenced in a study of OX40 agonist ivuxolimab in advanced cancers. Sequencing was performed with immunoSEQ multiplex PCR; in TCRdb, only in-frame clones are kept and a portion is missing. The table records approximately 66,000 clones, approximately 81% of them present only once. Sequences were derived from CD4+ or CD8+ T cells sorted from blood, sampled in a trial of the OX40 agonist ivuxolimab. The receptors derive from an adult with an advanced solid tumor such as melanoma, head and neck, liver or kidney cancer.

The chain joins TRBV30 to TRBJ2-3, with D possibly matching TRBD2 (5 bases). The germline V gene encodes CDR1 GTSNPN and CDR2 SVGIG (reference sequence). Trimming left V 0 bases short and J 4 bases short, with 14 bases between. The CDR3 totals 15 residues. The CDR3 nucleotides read TGTGCCTGGAGTGTGTATGGGAGTAGCGCAGATACGCAGTATTTT. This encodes CAWSVYGSSADTQYF.

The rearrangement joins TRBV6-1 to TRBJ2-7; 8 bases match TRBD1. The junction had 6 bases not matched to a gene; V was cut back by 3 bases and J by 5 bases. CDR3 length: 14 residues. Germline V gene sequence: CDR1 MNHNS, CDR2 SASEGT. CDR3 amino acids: CASSDRGRGHEQYF. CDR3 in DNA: TGTGCCAGCAGTGACAGGGGGCGAGGCCACGAGCAGTACTTC.

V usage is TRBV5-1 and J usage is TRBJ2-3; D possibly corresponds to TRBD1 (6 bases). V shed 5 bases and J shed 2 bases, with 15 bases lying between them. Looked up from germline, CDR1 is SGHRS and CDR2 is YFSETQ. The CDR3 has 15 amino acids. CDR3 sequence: CASRRIRDTTDTQYF. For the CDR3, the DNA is TGCGCCAGCAGACGTATTCGGGACACCACAGATACGCAGTATTTT.

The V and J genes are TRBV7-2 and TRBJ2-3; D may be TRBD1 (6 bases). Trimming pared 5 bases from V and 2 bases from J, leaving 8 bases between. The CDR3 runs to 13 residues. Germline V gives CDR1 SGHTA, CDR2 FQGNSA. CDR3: CASSRQVTDTQYF. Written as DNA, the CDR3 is TGTGCCAGCAGCCGACAGGTCACAGATACGCAGTATTTT.

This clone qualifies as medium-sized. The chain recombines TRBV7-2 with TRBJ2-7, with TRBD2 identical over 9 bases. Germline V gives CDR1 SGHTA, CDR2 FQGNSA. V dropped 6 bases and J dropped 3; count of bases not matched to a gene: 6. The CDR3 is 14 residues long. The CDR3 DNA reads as TGTGCCAGCAGATCAGCGGGGGGCGGCTACGAGCAGTACTTC. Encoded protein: CASRSAGGGYEQYF.

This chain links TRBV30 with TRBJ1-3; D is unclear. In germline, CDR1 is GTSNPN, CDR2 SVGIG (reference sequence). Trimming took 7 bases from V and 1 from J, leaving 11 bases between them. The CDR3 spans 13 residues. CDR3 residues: CASALYSGNTIYF. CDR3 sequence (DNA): TGTGCCTCGGCCCTCTATTCTGGAAACACCATATATTTT.

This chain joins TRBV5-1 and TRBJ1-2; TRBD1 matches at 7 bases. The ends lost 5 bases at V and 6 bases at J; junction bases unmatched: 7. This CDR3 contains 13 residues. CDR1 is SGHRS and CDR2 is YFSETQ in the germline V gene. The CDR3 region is CASRQGSTDGYTF. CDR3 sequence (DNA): TGCGCCAGCAGACAGGGGTCGACCGATGGCTACACCTTC. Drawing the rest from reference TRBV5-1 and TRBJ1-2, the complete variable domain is KAGVTQTPRYLIKTRGQQVTLSCSPISGHRSVSWYQQTPGQGLQFLFEYFSETQRNKGNFPGRFSGRQFSNSRSEMNVSTLELGDSALYLCASRQGSTDGYTFGSGTRLTVV.

The CDR3 loop reads CASSLTGAAAFF. CDR3 sequence (DNA): TGCGCCAGCAGCTTGACAGGGGCCGCAGCTTTCTTT. The chain is built from TRBV5-1 and TRBJ1-1; 7 positions agree with TRBD1. Germline CDR1 and CDR2: SGHRS and YFSETQ. Losses at the gene ends were 1 base for V and 10 bases for J; bases not matched to a gene: 4. The CDR3 consists of 12 residues. Full variable domain (outside the CDR3, taken from reference TRBV5-1 and TRBJ1-1): KAGVTQTPRYLIKTRGQQVTLSCSPISGHRSVSWYQQTPGQGLQFLFEYFSETQRNKGNFPGRFSGRQFSNSRSEMNVSTLELGDSALYLCASSLTGAAAFFGQGTRLTVV.

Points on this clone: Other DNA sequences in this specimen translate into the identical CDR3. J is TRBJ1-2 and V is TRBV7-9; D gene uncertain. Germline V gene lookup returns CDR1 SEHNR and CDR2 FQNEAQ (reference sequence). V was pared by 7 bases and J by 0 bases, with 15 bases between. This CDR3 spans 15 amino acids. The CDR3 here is CASTPIGPTNYGYTF. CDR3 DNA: TGTGCCAGCACCCCGATCGGGCCCACTAACTATGGCTACACCTTC.

CDR3 loop: CASSPPRKAGELFF. The CDR3 nucleotides read TGTGCCAGCTCACCACCCAGGAAGGCCGGGGAGCTGTTTTTT. The gene calls are TRBV18 and TRBJ2-2; D is uncertain. The CDR3 is 14 residues long. CDR1 is KGHSH, CDR2 LQKENI, per germline. The V end was cut by 0 bases, the J end by 6 bases, with 8 bases between.

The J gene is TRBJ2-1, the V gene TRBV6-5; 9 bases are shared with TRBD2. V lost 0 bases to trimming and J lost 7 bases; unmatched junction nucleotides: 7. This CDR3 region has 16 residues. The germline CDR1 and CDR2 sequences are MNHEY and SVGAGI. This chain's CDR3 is CASSYSGGRAVNEQFF. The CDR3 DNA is TGTGCCAGCAGTTACTCCGGCGGGAGGGCCGTAAATGAGCAGTTCTTC.

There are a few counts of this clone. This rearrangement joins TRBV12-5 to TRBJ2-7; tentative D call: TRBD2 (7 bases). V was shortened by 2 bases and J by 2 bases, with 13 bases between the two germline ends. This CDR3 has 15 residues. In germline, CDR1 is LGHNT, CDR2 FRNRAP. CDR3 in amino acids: CASGLQQGGPYEQYF. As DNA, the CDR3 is TGTGCTAGTGGTTTGCAACAGGGAGGGCCCTACGAGCAGTACTTC.

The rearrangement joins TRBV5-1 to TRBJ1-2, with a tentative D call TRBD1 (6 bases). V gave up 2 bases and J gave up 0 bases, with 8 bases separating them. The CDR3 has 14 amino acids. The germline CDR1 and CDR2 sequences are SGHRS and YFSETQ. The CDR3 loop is CASSFGTTNYGYTF. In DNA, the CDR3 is TGCGCCAGCAGCTTCGGGACAACTAACTATGGCTACACCTTC.

CDR3 in DNA: TGTGCCAGTAGTATAAACCAAGAGACCCAGTACTTC. It codes for CASSINQETQYF. The V gene is TRBV19, the J gene TRBJ2-5; D is unresolved. V shed 2 bases and J shed 0 bases, with 1 base lying between them. Germline loops: CDR1 LNHDA, CDR2 SQIVND (reference sequence). This CDR3 has 12 amino acids.

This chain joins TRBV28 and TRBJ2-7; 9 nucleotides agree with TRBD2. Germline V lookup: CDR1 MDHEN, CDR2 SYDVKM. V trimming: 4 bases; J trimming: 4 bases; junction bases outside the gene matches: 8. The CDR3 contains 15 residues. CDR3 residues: CASSYHSGRLYEQYF. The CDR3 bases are TGTGCCAGCAGTTACCATAGCGGGAGATTATACGAGCAGTACTTC.

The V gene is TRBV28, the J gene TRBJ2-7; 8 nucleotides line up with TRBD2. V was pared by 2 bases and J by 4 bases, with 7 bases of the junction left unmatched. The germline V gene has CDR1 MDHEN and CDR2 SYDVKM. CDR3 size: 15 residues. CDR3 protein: CASSLGGGGKYEQYF. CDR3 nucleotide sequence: TGTGCCAGCAGTTTAGGGGGCGGGGGGAAGTACGAGCAGTACTTC.

CDR3 residues: CASSESVAGGLEYF. The CDR3 nucleotides read TGTGCCAGCAGTGAATCGGTAGCGGGGGGGCTTGAGTACTTC. This sequence joins TRBV2 and TRBJ2-7, with 11 bases matching TRBD2. The germline V gene has CDR1 SNHLY and CDR2 FYNNEI. V shed 2 bases, J shed 11 bases, and the junction held 8 bases outside the gene matches. There are 14 residues in the CDR3.

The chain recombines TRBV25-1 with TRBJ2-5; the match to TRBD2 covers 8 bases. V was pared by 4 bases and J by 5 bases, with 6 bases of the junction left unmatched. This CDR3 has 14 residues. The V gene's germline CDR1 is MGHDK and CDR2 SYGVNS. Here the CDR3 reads CASSGVAGWETQYF. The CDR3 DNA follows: TGTGCCAGCAGTGGGGTAGCGGGGTGGGAGACCCAGTACTTC. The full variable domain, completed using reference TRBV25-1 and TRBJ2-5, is EADIYQTPRYLVIGTGKKITLECSQTMGHDKMYWYQQDPGMELHLIHYSYGVNSTEKGDLSSESTVSRIRTEHFPLTLESARPSHTSQYLCASSGVAGWETQYFGPGTRLLVL.

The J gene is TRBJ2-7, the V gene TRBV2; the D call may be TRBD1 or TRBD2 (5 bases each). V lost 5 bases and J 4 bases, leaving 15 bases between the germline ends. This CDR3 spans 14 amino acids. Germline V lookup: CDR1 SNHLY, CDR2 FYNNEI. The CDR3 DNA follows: TGTGCCAGCAGTACCGAGGGGTCGGGTTACGAGCAGTACTTC. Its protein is CASSTEGSGYEQYF.

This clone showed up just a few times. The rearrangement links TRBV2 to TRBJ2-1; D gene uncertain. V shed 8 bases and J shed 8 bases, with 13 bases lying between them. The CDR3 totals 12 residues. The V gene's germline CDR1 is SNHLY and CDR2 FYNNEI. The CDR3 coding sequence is TGTGCCAGCTCCATCAGCTGGCATGAGCAGTTCTTC. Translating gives CASSISWHEQFF.

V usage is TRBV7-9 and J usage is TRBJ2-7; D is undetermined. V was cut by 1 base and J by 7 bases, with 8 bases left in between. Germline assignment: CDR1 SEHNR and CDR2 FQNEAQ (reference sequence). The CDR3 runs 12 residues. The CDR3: CASSLDSREQYF. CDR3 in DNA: TGTGCCAGCAGCTTAGACAGTCGAGAGCAGTACTTC.

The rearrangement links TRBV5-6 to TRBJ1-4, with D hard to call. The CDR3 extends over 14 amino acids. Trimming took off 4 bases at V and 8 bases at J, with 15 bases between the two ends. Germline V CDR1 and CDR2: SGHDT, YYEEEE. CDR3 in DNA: TGTGCCAGCAGCGTCCGGGAGTCTGCAGAAAAACTGTTTTTT. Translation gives CASSVRESAEKLFF.

The CDR3 is CASSQDPRGTTEQYF. The CDR3 DNA is TGTGCCAGCAGCCAAGATCCGAGAGGGACTACCGAGCAGTACTTC. The chain joins TRBV11-2 to TRBJ2-7, with 7 bases matching TRBD2. J gave up 6 bases and V 5 bases, and 13 bases lay outside the gene matches. Germline lookup yields CDR1 SGHAT and CDR2 FQNNGV. The CDR3 extends over 15 amino acids.

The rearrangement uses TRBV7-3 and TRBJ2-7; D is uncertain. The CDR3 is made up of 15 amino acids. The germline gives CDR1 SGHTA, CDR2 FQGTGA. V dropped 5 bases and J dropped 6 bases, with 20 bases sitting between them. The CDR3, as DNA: TGTGCCAGCAGCACGTTGGGGATAATATCCCGCGAGCAGTACTTC. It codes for CASSTLGIISREQYF.

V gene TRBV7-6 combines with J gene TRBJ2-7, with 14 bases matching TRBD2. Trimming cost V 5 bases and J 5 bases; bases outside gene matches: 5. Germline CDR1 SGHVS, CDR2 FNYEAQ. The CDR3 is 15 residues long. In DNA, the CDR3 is TGTGCCAGCAGCCCCCGACTAGCGGGGGGGGACGAGCAGTACTTC. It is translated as CASSPRLAGGDEQYF.

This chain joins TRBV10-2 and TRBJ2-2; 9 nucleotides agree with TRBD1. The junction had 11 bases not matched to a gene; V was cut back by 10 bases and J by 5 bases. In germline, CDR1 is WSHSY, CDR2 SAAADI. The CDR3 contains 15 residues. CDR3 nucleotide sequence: TGCGCCACTGGGGACGGGACAGGGAGGACCGGGGAGCTGTTTTTT. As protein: CATGDGTGRTGELFF.